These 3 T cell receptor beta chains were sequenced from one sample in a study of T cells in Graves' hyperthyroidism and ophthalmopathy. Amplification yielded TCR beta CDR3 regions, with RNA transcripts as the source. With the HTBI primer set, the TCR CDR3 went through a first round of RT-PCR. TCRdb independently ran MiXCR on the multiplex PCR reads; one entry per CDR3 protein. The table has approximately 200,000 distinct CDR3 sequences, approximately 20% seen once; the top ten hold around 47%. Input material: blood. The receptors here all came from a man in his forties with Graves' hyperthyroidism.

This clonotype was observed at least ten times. CDR3 coding DNA: TGTGCCAGCAGCCACCATTTTTCGCGGGGAGCCACAGATACGCAGTATTTT. Translating gives CASSHHFSRGATDTQYF. This chain joins TRBV7-8 and TRBJ2-3; D is perhaps TRBD2 (6 bases). The ends were cut back, 5 bases at V and 2 bases at J, with 20 bases in the middle. Per the germline V gene, CDR1 is SGHVS and CDR2 is FQNEAQ. The CDR3 has 17 residues.

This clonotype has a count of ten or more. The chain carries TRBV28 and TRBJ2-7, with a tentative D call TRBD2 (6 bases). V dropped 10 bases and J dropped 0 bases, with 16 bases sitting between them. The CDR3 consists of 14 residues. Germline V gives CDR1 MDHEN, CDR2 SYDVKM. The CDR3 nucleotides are TGTGCCACCTGGGCGGGGCAGATCTCCTACGAGCAGTACTTC. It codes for CATWAGQISYEQYF.

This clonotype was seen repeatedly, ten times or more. In DNA, the CDR3 is TGTGCCAGCGCGGCAGACTCCTACGAGCAGTACTTC. This encodes CASAADSYEQYF. The gene calls are TRBV7-2 and TRBJ2-7, with no clear D. Germline-derived CDR1 and CDR2 are SGHTA and FQGNSA. The CDR3 is made up of 12 amino acids. V gave up 8 bases and J gave up 0 bases, with 8 bases separating them.